This is a list of T cell receptor beta chains from one sample in a study of CD8 T cells in ankylosing spondylitis. Each CDR3 protein gets one entry after TCRdb re-called the 5' RACE reads with MiXCR. The sample carries under 450,000 distinct CDR3 sequences, roughly 17% recorded once. Specimen: blood, either unsorted or a sorted T cell fraction (not recorded which). These receptors all come from a male donor with ankylosing spondylitis. The CDR3 runs from the conserved cysteine through the conserved F or W. Fields, in order: D gene, clone size, J gene, V gene, CDR3 protein, CDR3 DNA. A D gene is named only where the DNA matches it firmly. Only some rows state a clone size, as once, few, many or a class for expanded clones.

NA NA TRBJ2-2 TRBV3-1 CASSRDRVAATGELFF TGTGCCAGCAGCCGGGATCGGGTAGCGGCTACCGGGGAGCTGTTTTTT
NA NA TRBJ1-1 TRBV20-1 CSARVPVMNTEAFF TGCAGTGCTAGAGTGCCGGTCATGAACACTGAAGCTTTCTTT
TRBD1 NA TRBJ2-5 TRBV28 CASSQTGYQETQYF TGTGCCAGCAGTCAGACAGGGTACCAAGAGACCCAGTACTTC
TRBD1 NA TRBJ1-4 TRBV4-2 CASSQALQGAGNEKLFF TGTGCCAGCAGCCAAGCACTCCAGGGGGCGGGTAATGAAAAACTGTTTTTT
TRBD1 NA TRBJ1-2 TRBV7-2 CASSLRQGDYGYTF TGTGCCAGCAGCTTAAGACAGGGGGACTATGGCTACACCTTC
NA few TRBJ2-3 TRBV12-3/TRBV12-4 CASSFGHESDTQYF TGTGCCAGCAGTTTCGGACACGAGAGCGATACGCAGTATTTT
NA NA TRBJ2-7 TRBV5-1 CASSQEGGSYEQYF TGCGCCAGCAGCCAGGAAGGAGGCTCCTACGAGCAGTACTTC
NA NA TRBJ2-7 TRBV6-5 CASSYSGDIQYF TGTGCCAGCAGTTACTCCGGGGATATCCAGTACTTC
NA few TRBJ2-5 TRBV7-6 CASSLEWETQYF TGTGCCAGCAGCTTAGAATGGGAGACCCAGTACTTC
TRBD2 many TRBJ2-3 TRBV5-1 CASSPFSGSLTTDTQYF TGCGCCAGCAGCCCATTTAGCGGGTCCCTCACCACAGATACGCAGTATTTT